These 7 T cell receptor beta chains came from one sample sequenced in a study of naive and memory T cell subsets. TCR cDNA received a 3' ligated oligonucleotide that carried a UMI. The SP2 primer and nested alpha and beta constant region primers amplified ligated cDNA in four rounds. One entry per CDR3 protein, called by TCRdb with MiXCR from the 5' RACE reads. The sample includes roughly 60,000 distinct CDR3 sequences, 5.5% to 8.5% seen only once; the top ten take 8.5% to 10%. All receptors come from a male donor in good health.

This clonotype occurred a few times. The chain uses TRBV12-3 or TRBV12-4 and TRBJ1-1, with D perhaps TRBD1 (5 bases). The germline V and J ends were trimmed by 5 bases and 5 bases, with 18 bases remaining between them. The CDR3 has 15 amino acids. The CDR3 DNA reads as TGTGCCAGCAGTACCCACCGGGACCCAAAGACTGAAGCTTTCTTT. Translating it yields CASSTHRDPKTEAFF.

This clonotype was observed at least ten times. The chain uses TRBV5-4 and TRBJ2-5, with a weak D call TRBD1 (6 bases). The CDR3 covers 14 residues. Germline V gene data show CDR1 as SGHNT and CDR2 as YYREEE (reference sequence). Trimming pared 4 bases from V and 2 bases from J, leaving 12 bases between. The CDR3 DNA is TGTGCCAGCAGCCGACAGGACGGGCAAGAGACCCAGTACTTC. Its protein is CASSRQDGQETQYF.

V and J are TRBV6-5 and TRBJ1-5; D perhaps matches TRBD1 (5 bases). This CDR3 has 15 residues. Germline CDR1 MNHEY, CDR2 SVGAGI. V shed 7 bases and J shed 0 bases, with 13 bases lying between them. The CDR3 protein is CASTKGSPSNQPQHF. CDR3 sequence (DNA): TGTGCCAGCACCAAGGGGAGCCCTAGCAATCAGCCCCAGCATTTT.

Comment on this clonotype: A single base separates this from a much larger clone, so it may be a read error. The genes are TRBV5-1 and TRBJ2-7, with D perhaps TRBD1 (6 bases). Trimming pared 4 bases from V and 9 bases from J, leaving 14 bases between. Germline V gives CDR1 SGHRS, CDR2 YFSETQ. The CDR3 has 12 residues. The CDR3 loop reads CASSPDRRGQYF. The CDR3 bases are TGCGCCAGCAGCCCCGACAGGCGCGGGCAGTACTTC.

The V and J genes are TRBV7-9 and TRBJ2-1; TRBD2 might be the D (7 bases). The CDR3 sequence is 14 residues long. Trimming removed 4 bases at V and 5 bases at J, with 12 bases between. The V gene's germline CDR1 is SEHNR and CDR2 FQNEAQ (reference sequence). In DNA, the CDR3 is TGTGCCAGCAGCTGGGGGGGGACAAACAATGAGCAGTTCTTC. Its translation: CASSWGGTNNEQFF.

The rearrangement uses TRBV25-1 and TRBJ2-5; D perhaps matches TRBD1 (6 bases). V was shortened by 1 base and J by 1 base, with 10 bases between the two germline ends. Germline CDR1 is MGHDK and CDR2 is SYGVNS. This CDR3 region has 15 residues. The CDR3 is CASSESGTLQETQYF. CDR3 nucleotide sequence: TGTGCCAGCAGTGAATCCGGGACACTCCAAGAGACCCAGTACTTC.

V gene TRBV5-1 combines with J gene TRBJ2-7; TRBD2 matches 9 bases. The CDR3 length is 16 residues. After removal of 0 bases from V and 1 base from J, the junction contained 5 bases not matched to a gene. The germline V gene has CDR1 SGHRS and CDR2 YFSETQ. For the CDR3, the DNA is TGCGCCAGCAGCTTGGGAGGGCTAGCGGGATCCTACGAGCAGTACTTC. Its translation: CASSLGGLAGSYEQYF.